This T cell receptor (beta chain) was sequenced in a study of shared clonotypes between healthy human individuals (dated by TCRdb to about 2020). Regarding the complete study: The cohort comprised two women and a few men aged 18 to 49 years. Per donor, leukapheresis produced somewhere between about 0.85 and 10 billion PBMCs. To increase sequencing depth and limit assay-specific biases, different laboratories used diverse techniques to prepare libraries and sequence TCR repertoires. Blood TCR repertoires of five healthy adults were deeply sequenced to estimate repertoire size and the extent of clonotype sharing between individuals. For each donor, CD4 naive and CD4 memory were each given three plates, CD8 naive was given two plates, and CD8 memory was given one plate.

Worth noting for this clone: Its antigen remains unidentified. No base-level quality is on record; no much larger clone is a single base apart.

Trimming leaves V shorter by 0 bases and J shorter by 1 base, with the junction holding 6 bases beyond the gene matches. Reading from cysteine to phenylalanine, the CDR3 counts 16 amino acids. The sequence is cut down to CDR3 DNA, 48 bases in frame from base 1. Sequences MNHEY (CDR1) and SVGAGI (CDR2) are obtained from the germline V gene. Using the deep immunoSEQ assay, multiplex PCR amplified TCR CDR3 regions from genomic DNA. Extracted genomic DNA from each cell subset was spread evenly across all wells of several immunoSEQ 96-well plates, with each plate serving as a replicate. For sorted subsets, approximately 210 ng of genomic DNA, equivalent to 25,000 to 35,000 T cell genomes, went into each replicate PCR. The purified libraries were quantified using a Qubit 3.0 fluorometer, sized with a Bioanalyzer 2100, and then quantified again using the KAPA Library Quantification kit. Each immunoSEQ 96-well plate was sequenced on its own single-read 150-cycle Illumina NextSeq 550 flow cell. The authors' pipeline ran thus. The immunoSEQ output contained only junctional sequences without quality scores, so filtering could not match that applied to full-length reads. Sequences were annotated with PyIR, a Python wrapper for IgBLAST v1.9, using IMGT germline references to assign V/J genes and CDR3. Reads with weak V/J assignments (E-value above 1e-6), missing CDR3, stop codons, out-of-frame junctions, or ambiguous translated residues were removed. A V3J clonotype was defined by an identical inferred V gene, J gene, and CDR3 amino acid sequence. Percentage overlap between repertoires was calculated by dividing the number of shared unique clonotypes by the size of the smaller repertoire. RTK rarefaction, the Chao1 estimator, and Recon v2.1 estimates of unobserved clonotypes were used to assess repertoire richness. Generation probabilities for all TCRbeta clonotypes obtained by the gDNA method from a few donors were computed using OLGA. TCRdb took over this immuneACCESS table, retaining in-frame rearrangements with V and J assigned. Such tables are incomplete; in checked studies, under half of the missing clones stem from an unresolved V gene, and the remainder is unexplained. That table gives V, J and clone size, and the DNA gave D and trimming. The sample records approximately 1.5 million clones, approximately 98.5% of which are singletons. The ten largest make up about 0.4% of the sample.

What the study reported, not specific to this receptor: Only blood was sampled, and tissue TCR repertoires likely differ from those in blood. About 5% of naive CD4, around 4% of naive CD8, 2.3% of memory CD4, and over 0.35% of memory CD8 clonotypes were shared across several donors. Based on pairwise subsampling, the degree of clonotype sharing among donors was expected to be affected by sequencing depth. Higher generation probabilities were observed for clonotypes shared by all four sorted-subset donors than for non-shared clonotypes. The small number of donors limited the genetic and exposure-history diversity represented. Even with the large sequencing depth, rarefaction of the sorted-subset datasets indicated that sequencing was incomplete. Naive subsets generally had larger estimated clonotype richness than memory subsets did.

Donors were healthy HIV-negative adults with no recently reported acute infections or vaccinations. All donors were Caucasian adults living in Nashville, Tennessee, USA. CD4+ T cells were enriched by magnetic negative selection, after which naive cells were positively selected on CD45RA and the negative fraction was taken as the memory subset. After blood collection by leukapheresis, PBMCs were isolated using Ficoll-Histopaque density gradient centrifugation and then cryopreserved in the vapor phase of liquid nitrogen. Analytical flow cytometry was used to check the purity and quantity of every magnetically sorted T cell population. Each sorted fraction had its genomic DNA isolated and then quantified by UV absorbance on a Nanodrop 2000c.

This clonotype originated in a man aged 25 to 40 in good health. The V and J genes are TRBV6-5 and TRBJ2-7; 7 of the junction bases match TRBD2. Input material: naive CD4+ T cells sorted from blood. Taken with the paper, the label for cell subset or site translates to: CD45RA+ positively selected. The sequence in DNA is TGTGCCAGCAGTTACTCTAGCGGGCGAGCGTCCTACGAGCAGTACTTC. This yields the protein CASSYSSGRASYEQYF.